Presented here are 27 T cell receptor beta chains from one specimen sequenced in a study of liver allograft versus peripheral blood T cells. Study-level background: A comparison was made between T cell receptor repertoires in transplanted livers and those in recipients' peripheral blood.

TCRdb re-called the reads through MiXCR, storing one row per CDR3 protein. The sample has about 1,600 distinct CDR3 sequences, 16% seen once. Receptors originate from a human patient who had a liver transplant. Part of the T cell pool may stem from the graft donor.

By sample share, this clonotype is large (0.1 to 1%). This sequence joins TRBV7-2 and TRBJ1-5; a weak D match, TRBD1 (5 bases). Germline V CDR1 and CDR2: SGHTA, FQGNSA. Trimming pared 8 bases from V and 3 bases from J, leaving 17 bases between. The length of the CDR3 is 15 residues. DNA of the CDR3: TGTGCCAGCGGTACGCCGGGGGGTTCCAATCAGCCCCAGCATTTT. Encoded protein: CASGTPGGSNQPQHF. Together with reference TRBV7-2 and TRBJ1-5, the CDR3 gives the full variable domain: GAGVSQSPSNKVTEKGKDVELRCDPISGHTALYWYRQSLGQGLEFLIYFQGNSAPDKSGLPSDRFSAERTGGSVSTLTIQRTQQEDSAVYLCASGTPGGSNQPQHFGDGTRLSIL.

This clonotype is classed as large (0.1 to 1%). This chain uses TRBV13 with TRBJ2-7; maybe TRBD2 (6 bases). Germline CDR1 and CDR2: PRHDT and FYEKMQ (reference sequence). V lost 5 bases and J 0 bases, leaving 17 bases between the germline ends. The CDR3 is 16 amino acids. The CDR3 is CASSPRRGEASYEQYF. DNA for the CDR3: TGTGCCAGCAGCCCCCGTAGAGGGGAGGCCTCCTACGAGCAGTACTTC. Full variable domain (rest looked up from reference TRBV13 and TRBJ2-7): AAGVIQSPRHLIKEKRETATLKCYPIPRHDTVYWYQQGPGQDPQFLISFYEKMQSDKGSIPDRFSAQQFSDYHSELNMSSLELGDSALYFCASSPRRGEASYEQYFGPGTRLTVT.

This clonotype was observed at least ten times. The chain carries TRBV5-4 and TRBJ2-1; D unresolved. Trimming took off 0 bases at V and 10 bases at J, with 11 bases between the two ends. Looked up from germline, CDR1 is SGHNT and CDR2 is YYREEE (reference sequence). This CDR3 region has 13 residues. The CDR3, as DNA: TGTGCCAGCAGCTTGGGGACCAGTGTCGAGCAGTTCTTC. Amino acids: CASSLGTSVEQFF.

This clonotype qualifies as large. CDR3 in amino acids: CASSLTGIYNSPLHF. CDR3 in DNA: TGTGCCAGCAGCTTAACGGGGATTTATAATTCACCCCTCCACTTT. The chain employs TRBV7-2 and TRBJ1-6; D gene uncertain. The length of the CDR3 is 15 residues. CDR1 and CDR2 (germline): SGHTA, FQGNSA. V was pared by 2 bases and J by 4 bases, with 9 bases between.

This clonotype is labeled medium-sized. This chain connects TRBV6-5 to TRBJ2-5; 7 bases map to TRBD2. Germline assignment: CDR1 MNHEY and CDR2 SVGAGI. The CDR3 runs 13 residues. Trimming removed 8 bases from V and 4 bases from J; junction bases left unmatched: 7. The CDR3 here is CASGGSGAETQYF. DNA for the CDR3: TGTGCCAGCGGCGGGAGCGGGGCAGAGACCCAGTACTTC.

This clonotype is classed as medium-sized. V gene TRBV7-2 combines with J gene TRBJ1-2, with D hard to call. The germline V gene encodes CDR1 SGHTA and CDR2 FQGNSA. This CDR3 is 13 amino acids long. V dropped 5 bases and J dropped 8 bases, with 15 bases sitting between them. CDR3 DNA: TGTGCCAGCAGCCCCGTCGGCTCTCGAGGCTACACCTTC. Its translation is CASSPVGSRGYTF.

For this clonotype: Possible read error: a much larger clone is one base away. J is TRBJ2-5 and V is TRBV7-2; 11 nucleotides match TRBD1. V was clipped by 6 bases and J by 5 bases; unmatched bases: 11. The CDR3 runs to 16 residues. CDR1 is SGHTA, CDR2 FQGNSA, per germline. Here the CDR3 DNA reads TGTGCCAGCAGATCAATCCGGGACAGGGGGATGGAGACCCAGTACTTC. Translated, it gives CASRSIRDRGMETQYF. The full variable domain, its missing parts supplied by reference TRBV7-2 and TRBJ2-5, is GAGVSQSPSNKVTEKGKDVELRCDPISGHTALYWYRQSLGQGLEFLIYFQGNSAPDKSGLPSDRFSAERTGGSVSTLTIQRTQQEDSAVYLCASRSIRDRGMETQYFGPGTRLLVL.

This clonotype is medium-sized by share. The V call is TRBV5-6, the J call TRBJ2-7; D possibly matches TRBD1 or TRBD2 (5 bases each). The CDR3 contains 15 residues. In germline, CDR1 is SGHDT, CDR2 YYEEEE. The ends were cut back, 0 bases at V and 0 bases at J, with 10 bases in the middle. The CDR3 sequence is CASSLGGESSYEQYF. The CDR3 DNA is TGTGCCAGCAGCTTGGGAGGGGAGTCCTCCTACGAGCAGTACTTC.

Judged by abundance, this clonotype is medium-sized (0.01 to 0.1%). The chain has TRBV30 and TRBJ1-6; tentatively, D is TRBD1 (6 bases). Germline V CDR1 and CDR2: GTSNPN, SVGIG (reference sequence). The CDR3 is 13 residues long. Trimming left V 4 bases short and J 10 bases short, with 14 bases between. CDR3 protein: CAWTRRGISPLHF. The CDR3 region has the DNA TGTGCCTGGACCCGCAGGGGCATCTCACCCCTCCACTTT.

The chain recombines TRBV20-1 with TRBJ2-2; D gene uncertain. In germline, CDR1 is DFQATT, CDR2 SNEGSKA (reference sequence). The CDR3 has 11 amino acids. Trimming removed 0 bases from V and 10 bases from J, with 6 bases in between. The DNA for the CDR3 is TGCAGTGCTAGAGATCGAAAGGAGCTGTTTTTT. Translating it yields CSARDRKELFF.

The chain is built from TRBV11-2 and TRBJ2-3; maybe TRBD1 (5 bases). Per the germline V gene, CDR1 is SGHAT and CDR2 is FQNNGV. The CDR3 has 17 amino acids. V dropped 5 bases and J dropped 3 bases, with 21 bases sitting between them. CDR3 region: CASSPSWGRANTDTQYF. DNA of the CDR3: TGTGCCAGCAGCCCGAGTTGGGGCAGGGCGAATACAGATACGCAGTATTTT.

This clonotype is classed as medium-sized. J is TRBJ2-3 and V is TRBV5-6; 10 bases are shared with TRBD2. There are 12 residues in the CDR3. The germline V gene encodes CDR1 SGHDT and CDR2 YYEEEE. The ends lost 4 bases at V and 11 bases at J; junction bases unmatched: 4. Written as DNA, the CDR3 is TGTGCCAGCAGCATTAGCGGGAGGTTGCAGTATTTT. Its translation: CASSISGRLQYF. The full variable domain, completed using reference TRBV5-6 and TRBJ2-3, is DAGVTQSPTHLIKTRGQQVTLRCSPKSGHDTVSWYQQALGQGPQFIFQYYEEEERQRGNFPDRFSGHQFPNYSSELNVNALLLGDSALYLCASSISGRLQYFGPGTRLTVL.

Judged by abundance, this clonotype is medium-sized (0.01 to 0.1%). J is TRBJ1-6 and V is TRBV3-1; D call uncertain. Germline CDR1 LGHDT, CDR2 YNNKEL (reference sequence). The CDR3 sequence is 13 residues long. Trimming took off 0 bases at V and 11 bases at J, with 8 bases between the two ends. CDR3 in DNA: TGTGCCAGCAGCCAAGAACCCGGGACACCCCTCCACTTT. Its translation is CASSQEPGTPLHF.

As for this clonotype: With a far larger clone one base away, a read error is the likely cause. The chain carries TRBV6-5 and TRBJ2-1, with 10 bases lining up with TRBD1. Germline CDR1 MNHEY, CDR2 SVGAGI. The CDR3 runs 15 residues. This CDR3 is CASSATDRGRSEQLF. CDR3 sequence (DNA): TGTGCCAGCAGTGCGACGGACAGGGGGAGGAGTGAGCAGTTATTC.

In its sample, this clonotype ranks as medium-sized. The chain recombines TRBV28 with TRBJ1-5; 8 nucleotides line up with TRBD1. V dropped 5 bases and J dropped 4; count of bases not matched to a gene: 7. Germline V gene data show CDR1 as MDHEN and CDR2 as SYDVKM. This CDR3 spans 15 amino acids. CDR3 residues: CASSGRDRLNQPQHF. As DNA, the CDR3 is TGTGCCAGCAGTGGCCGGGACAGGCTAAATCAGCCCCAGCATTTT.

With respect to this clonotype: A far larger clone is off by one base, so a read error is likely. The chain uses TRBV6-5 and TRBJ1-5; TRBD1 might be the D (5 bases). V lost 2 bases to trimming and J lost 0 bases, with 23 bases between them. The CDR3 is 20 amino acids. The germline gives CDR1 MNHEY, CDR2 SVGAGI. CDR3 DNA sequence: TGTGCCAGCAGTTACGCCCGGTCGATAGGGGTAGGAGGTAGCAATCAGCCCCAGCATTTT. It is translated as CASSYARSIGVGGSNQPQHF.

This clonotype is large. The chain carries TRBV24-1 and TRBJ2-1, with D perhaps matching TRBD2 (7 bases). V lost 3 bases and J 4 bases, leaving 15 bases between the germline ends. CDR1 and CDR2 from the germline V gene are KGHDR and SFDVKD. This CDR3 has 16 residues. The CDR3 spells CATSDVSGDTYNEQFF. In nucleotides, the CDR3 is TGTGCCACCAGTGATGTGAGCGGGGACACATACAATGAGCAGTTCTTC.

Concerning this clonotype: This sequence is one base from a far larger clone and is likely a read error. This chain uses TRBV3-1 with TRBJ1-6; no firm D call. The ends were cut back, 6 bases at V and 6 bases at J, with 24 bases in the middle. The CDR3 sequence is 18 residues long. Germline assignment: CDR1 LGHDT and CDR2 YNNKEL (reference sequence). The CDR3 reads CASSLMNMGRTTNSPLHF. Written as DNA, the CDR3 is TGTGCCAGCAGTTTAATGAACATGGGAAGAACTACTAATTCACCCCTCCACTTT. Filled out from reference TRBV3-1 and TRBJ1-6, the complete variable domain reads DTAVSQTPKYLVTQMGNDKSIKCEQNLGHDTMYWYKQDSKKFLKIMFSYNNKELIINETVPNRFSPKSPDKAHLNLHINSLELGDSAVYFCASSLMNMGRTTNSPLHFGNGTRLTVT.

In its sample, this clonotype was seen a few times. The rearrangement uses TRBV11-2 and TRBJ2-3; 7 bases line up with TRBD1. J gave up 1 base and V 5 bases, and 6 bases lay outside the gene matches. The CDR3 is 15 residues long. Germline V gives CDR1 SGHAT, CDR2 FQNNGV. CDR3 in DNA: TGTGCCAGCAGCCTTACGGGACAGCGCACAGATACGCAGTATTTT. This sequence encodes CASSLTGQRTDTQYF.

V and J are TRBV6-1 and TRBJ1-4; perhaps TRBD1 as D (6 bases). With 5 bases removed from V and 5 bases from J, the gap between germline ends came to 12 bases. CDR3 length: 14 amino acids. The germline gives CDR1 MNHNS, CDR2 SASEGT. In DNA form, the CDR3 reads TGTGCCAGCAGTATGACAGGTACAAATGAAAAACTGTTTTTT. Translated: CASSMTGTNEKLFF.

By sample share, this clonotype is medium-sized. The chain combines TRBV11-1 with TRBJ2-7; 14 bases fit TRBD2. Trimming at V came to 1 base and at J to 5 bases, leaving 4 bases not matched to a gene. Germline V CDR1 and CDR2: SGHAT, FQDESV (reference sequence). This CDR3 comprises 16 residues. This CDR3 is CASSLVGTSGSHEQYF. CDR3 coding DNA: TGTGCCAGCAGCTTAGTGGGGACTAGCGGGAGCCACGAGCAGTACTTC.

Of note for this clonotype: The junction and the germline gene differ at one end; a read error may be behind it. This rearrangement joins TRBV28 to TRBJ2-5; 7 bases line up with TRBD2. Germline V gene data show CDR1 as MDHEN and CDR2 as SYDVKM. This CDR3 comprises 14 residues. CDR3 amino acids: CASSLREGQEAQYF. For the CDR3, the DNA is TGTGCCAGCAGCCTAAGGGAGGGTCAAGAGGCCCAGTACTTC.

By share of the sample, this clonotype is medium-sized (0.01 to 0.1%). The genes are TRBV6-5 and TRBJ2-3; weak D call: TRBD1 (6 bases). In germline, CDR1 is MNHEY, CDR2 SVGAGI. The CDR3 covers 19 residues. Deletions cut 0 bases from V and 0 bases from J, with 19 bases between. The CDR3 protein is CASSYSALRRTDSTDTQYF. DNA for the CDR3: TGTGCCAGCAGTTACTCGGCTCTGCGACGGACAGATAGCACAGATACGCAGTATTTT.

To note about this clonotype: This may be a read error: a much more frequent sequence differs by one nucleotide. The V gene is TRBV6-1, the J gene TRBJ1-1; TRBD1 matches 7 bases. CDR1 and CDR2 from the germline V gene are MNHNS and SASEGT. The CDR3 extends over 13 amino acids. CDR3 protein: CAISGQRNTKAFF. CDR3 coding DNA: TGTGCCATCTCGGGACAGAGGAACACTAAAGCTTTCTTT.

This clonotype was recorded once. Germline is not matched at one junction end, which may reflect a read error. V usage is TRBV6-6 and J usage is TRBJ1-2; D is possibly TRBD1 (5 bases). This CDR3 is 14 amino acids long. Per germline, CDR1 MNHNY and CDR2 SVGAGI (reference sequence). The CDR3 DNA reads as TGTGCCAGCAGCCCCGAGCAGGGCGGTCATGGCTACGCCTTC. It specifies CASSPEQGGHGYAF.

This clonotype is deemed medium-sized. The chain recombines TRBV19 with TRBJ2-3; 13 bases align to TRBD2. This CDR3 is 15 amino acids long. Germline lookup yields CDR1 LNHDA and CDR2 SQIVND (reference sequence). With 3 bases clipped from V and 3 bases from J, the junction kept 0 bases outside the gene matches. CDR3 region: CASSMGLAGTDTQYF. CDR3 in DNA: TGTGCCAGTAGTATGGGACTAGCGGGAACAGATACGCAGTATTTT.

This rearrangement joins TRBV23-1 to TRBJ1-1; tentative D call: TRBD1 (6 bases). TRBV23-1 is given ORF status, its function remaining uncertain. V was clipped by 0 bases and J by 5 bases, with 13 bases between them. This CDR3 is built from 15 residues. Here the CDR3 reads CASSQSPRGGTEAFF. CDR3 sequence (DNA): TGCGCCAGCAGTCAATCCCCCAGGGGAGGGACTGAAGCTTTCTTT.